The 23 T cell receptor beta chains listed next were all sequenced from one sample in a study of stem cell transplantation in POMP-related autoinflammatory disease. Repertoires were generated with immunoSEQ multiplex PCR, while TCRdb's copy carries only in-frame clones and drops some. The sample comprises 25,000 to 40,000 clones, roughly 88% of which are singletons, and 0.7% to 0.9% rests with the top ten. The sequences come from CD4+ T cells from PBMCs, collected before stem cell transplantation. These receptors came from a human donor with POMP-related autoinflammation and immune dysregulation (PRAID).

The CDR3 here is CASSVTSGRANEQFF. CDR3 nucleotides: TGCGCCAGCAGTGTCACTAGCGGGAGGGCCAATGAGCAGTTCTTC. The chain carries TRBV10-1 and TRBJ2-1; 13 positions match TRBD2. J was trimmed by 6 bases and V by 4 bases; bases with no gene match: 3. Germline V lookup: CDR1 WNHNN, CDR2 SYGVQD (reference sequence). The CDR3 consists of 15 residues.

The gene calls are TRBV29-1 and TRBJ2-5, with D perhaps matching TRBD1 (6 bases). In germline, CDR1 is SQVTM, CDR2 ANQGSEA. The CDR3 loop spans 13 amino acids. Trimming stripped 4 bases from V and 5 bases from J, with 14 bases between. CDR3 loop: CSVVQGTSETQYF. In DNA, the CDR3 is TGCAGCGTTGTACAGGGAACTTCGGAGACCCAGTACTTC.

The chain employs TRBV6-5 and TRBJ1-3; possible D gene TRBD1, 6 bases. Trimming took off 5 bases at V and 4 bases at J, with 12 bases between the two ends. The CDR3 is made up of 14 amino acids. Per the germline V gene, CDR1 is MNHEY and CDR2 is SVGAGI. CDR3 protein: CASSRGRLGNTIYF. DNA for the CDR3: TGTGCCAGCAGTAGGGGGAGGCTGGGAAACACCATATATTTT.

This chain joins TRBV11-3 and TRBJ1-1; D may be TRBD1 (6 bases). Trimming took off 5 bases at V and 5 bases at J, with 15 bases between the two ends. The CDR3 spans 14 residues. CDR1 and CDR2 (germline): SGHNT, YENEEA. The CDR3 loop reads CASSPNREGTEAFF. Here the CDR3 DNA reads TGTGCCAGCAGCCCTAACAGGGAAGGAACTGAAGCTTTCTTT.

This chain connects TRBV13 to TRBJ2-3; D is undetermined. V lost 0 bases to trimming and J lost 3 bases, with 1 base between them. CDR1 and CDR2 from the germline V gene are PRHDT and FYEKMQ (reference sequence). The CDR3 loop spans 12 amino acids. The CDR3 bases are TGTGCCAGCAGCTTAGGGACAGATACGCAGTATTTT. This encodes CASSLGTDTQYF. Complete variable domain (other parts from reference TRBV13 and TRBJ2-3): AAGVIQSPRHLIKEKRETATLKCYPIPRHDTVYWYQQGPGQDPQFLISFYEKMQSDKGSIPDRFSAQQFSDYHSELNMSSLELGDSALYFCASSLGTDTQYFGPGTRLTVL.

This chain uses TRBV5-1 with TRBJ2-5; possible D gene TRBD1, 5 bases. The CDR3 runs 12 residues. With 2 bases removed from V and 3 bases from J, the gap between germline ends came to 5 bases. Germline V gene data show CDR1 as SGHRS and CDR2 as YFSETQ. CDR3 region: CASSLGEETQYF. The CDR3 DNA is TGCGCCAGCAGCTTAGGGGAAGAGACCCAGTACTTC.

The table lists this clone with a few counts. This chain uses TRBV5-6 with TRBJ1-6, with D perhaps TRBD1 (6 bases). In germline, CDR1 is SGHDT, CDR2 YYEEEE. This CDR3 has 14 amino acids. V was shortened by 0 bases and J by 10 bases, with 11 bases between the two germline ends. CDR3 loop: CASSLGRGLSPLHF. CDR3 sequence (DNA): TGTGCCAGCAGCTTGGGCAGGGGACTGTCACCCCTCCACTTT.

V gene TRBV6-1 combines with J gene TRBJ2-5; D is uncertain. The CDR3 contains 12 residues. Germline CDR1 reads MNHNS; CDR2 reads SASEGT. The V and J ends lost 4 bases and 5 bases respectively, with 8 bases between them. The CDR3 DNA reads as TGTGCCAGCAGTGCTCTTGGGGAGACCCAGTACTTC. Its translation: CASSALGETQYF.

CDR3 sequence: CASSQLQGRSYTF. The DNA for the CDR3 is TGTGCCAGCAGCCAACTACAGGGACGCAGCTACACCTTC. The chain carries TRBV16 and TRBJ1-2, with a possible D match to TRBD1 (6 bases). This CDR3 comprises 13 residues. Germline V CDR1 and CDR2: KGHSY, FQNENV. The V and J ends lost 2 bases and 9 bases respectively, with 13 bases between them.

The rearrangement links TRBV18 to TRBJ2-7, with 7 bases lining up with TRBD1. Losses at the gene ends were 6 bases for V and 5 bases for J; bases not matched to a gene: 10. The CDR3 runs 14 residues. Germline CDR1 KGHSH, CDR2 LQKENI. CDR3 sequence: CASSSGTAADEQYF. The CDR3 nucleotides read TGTGCCAGCTCGTCCGGGACAGCAGCCGACGAGCAGTACTTC.

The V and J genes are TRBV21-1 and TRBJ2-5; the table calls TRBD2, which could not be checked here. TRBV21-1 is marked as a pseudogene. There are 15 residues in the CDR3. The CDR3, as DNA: TGTGCCAGCAAACGCGGGAGGGCCCTAAGAGAGACCCAGTACTTC. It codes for CASKRGRALRETQYF.

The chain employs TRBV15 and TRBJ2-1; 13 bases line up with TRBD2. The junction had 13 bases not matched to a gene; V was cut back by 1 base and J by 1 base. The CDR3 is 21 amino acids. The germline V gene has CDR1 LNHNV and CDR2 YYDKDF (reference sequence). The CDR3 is CATSRGALLAGGPRSYNEQFF. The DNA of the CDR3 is TGTGCCACCAGCAGAGGGGCTTTACTAGCGGGAGGGCCGAGGTCCTACAATGAGCAGTTCTTC.

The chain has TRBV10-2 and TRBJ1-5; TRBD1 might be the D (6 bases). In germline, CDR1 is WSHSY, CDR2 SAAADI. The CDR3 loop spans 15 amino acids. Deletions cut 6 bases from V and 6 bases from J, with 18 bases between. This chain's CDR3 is CASSLSQGPGQPQHF. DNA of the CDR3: TGCGCCAGCAGCCTAAGTCAGGGGCCGGGTCAGCCCCAGCATTTT.

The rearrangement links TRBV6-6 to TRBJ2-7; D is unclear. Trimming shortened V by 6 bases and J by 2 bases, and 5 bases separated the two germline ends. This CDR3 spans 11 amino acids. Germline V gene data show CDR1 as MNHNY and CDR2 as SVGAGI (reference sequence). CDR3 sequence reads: CASRYTYEQYF. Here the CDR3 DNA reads TGTGCCAGCAGGTACACCTACGAGCAGTACTTC.

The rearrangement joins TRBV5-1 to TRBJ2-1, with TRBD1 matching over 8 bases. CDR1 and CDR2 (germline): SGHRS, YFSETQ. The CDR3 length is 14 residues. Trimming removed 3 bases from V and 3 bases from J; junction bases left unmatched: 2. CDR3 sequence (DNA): TGCGCCAGCAGCTCAACAGGGGGCTACAATGAGCAGTTCTTC. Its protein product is CASSSTGGYNEQFF.

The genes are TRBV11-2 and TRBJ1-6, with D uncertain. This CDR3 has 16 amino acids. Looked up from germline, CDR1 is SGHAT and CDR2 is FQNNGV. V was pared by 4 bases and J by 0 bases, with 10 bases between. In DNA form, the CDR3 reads TGTGCCAGCAGCTCCGAGCCGAGCTCCTATAATTCACCCCTCCACTTT. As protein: CASSSEPSSYNSPLHF.

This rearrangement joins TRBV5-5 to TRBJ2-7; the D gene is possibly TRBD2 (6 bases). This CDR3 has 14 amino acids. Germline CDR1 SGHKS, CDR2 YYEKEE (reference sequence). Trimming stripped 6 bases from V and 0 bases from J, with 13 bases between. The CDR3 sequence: CASTRDGSSYEQYF. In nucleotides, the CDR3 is TGTGCCAGCACCCGGGACGGGAGCTCCTACGAGCAGTACTTC.

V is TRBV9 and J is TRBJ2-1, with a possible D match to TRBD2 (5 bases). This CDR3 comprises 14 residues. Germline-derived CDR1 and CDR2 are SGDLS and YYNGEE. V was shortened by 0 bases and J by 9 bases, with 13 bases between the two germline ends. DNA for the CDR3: TGTGCCAGCAGCGTAGATAGGATAAGCGGTGAGCAGTTCTTC. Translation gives CASSVDRISGEQFF.

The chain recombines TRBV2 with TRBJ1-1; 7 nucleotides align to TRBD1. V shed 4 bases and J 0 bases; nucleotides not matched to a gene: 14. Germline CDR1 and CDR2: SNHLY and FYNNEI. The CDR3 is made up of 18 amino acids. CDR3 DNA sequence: TGTGCCAGCAGTGGATCATCGACAGGGATTAGAGTGAACACTGAAGCTTTCTTT. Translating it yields CASSGSSTGIRVNTEAFF.

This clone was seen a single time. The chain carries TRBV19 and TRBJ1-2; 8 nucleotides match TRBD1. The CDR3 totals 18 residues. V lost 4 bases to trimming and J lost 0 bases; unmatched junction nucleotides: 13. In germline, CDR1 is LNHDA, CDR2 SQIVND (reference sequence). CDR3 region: CASSTPLTLDRANYGYTF. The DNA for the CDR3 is TGTGCCAGTAGTACCCCCTTAACCTTGGACAGGGCTAACTATGGCTACACCTTC.

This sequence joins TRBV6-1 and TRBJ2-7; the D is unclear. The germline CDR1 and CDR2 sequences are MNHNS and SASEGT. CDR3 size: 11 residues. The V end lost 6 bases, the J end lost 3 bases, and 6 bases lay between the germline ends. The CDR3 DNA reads TGTGCCAGCAGAGGGAACTACGAGCAGTACTTC. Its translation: CASRGNYEQYF.

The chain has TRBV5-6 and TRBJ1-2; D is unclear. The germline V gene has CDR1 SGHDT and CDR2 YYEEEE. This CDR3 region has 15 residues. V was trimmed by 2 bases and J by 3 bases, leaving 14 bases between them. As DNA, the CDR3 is TGTGCCAGCAGCTTCCCCCCCCCGGGGTACTATGGCTACACCTTC. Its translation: CASSFPPPGYYGYTF.

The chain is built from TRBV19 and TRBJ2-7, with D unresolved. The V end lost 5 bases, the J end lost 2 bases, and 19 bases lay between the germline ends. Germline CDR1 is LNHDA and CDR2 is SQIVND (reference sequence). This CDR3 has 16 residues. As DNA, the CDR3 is TGTGCCAGTAGTCCCTACTCGGGCAGGTTCGCCTACGAGCAGTACTTC. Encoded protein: CASSPYSGRFAYEQYF.